Sequencing of this T cell receptor (beta chain) was carried out in a study of blood T cell repertoires in COVID-19. Sequencing used immunoSEQ multiplex PCR; TCRdb keeps in-frame clones, though not all of them. Of about 160,000 clones listed, roughly 90% are singletons. The CDR3 has 14 residues. The germline V gene has CDR1 MNHEY and CDR2 SMNVEV (reference sequence). V dropped 3 bases and J dropped 9; count of bases not matched to a gene: 3. Followed over time, Seattle patients had been enrolled while infection was active. This sequence originates from a man aged 30 to 39 with COVID-19, enrolled during active disease. The sample was peripheral blood. The rearrangement joins TRBV27 to TRBJ2-1; TRBD1 agrees at 12 bases. CDR3 in amino acids: CASSFGTGGSEQFF. DNA of the CDR3: TGTGCCAGCAGTTTCGGGACAGGGGGCAGTGAGCAGTTCTTC.